The 13 T cell receptor beta chains listed next were all sequenced from one sample in a study of blood T cell repertoires in COVID-19 (dated by TCRdb to the early 2020s). The protocol used for the library was the immunoSEQ multiplex PCR assay. Entries here come from immuneACCESS through TCRdb and include only in-frame sequences with V and J called. Some clones fail to appear in such tables; in the studies checked, an unresolved V gene covers under half of the shortfall, and the cause of the remainder is unknown. The sample profile shows about 44,000 clones; 80% to 90% of them were found once. Together, the top ten hold 15% to 18% of the sample. The sequenced sample consisted of peripheral blood. These receptors were taken from a man between 65 and 80 years old with active COVID-19.

The V gene is TRBV2, the J gene TRBJ1-2; D is unclear. Trimming took off 5 bases at V and 7 bases at J, with 14 bases between the two ends. Germline lookup yields CDR1 SNHLY and CDR2 FYNNEI. This CDR3 has 13 amino acids. CDR3 coding DNA: TGTGCCAGCAGTTTACAGAATTCCCTTGGCTACACCTTC. It yields the protein CASSLQNSLGYTF.

This chain uses TRBV5-1 with TRBJ1-2; D gene ambiguous. Germline V gene lookup returns CDR1 SGHRS and CDR2 YFSETQ. The ends were cut back, 0 bases at V and 6 bases at J, with 12 bases in the middle. The CDR3 is made up of 14 amino acids. CDR3: CASSLVPGSDGYTF. DNA for the CDR3: TGCGCCAGCAGCTTGGTTCCGGGGAGTGATGGCTACACCTTC.

This rearrangement joins TRBV7-2 to TRBJ2-7, with 9 bases identical to TRBD2. The germline V gene encodes CDR1 SGHTA and CDR2 FQGNSA. The V and J ends lost 1 base and 1 base, in that order; junction bases with no gene match: 2. This CDR3 comprises 15 residues. The CDR3 protein is CASSLGTSVSYEQYF. CDR3 nucleotides: TGTGCCAGCAGCTTAGGGACTAGCGTTTCCTACGAGCAGTACTTC. The full variable domain, completed using reference TRBV7-2 and TRBJ2-7, is GAGVSQSPSNKVTEKGKDVELRCDPISGHTALYWYRQSLGQGLEFLIYFQGNSAPDKSGLPSDRFSAERTGGSVSTLTIQRTQQEDSAVYLCASSLGTSVSYEQYFGPGTRLTVT.

Only one count was recorded for this clone. V is TRBV5-6 and J is TRBJ1-5, with D tentatively TRBD1 (5 bases). V was pared by 0 bases and J by 3 bases, with 7 bases between. In germline, CDR1 is SGHDT, CDR2 YYEEEE. This CDR3 comprises 14 residues. The CDR3 spells CASSLGQNNQPQHF. In nucleotides, the CDR3 is TGTGCCAGCAGCTTGGGACAGAACAATCAGCCCCAGCATTTT.

This sequence joins TRBV3-1 (or the pseudogene TRBV3-2) and TRBJ2-5; D might be TRBD2 (5 bases). Germline CDR1 and CDR2: LGHDT and YNNKEL (reference sequence). V was clipped by 5 bases and J by 2 bases, with 15 bases between them. CDR3 length: 15 amino acids. The CDR3 bases are TGTGCCAGCAGCGATTTGAATGAGGGTCAAGAGACCCAGTACTTC. The encoded protein is CASSDLNEGQETQYF.

This clone has just one count. The V call is TRBV9, the J call TRBJ1-1; TRBD1 agrees at 9 bases. Trimming removed 4 bases from V and 7 bases from J; junction bases left unmatched: 8. From germline, CDR1 is SGDLS and CDR2 YYNGEE. The CDR3 sequence is 14 residues long. CDR3 nucleotides: TGTGCCAGCAGCACCTCCGGGACAGGGAATGAAGCTTTCTTT. Translation gives CASSTSGTGNEAFF.

This clone was seen once. The chain carries TRBV5-4 and TRBJ1-4, with D possibly being TRBD1 (6 bases). Trimming removed 0 bases from V and 3 bases from J, with 9 bases in between. Germline V CDR1 and CDR2: SGHNT, YYREEE (reference sequence). The CDR3 sequence is 15 residues long. Here the CDR3 DNA reads TGTGCCAGCAGCTTGGACAGGGAAGCTAATGAAAAACTGTTTTTT. Translated, it gives CASSLDREANEKLFF. The whole variable domain, remainder taken from reference TRBV5-4 and TRBJ1-4, is ETGVTQSPTHLIKTRGQQVTLRCSSQSGHNTVSWYQQALGQGPQFIFQYYREEENGRGNFPPRFSGLQFPNYSSELNVNALELDDSALYLCASSLDREANEKLFFGSGTQLSVL.

The chain recombines TRBV14 with TRBJ1-6, with D possibly being TRBD1 (6 bases). The germline V gene encodes CDR1 SGHDN and CDR2 FVKESK. The length of the CDR3 is 15 residues. V lost 2 bases and J 5 bases, leaving 10 bases between the germline ends. The CDR3 region is CASSQRGLDNSPLHF. Written as DNA, the CDR3 is TGTGCCAGCAGCCAAAGGGGGTTGGATAATTCACCCCTCCACTTT. Complete variable domain (other parts from reference TRBV14 and TRBJ1-6): EAGVTQFPSHSVIEKGQTVTLRCDPISGHDNLYWYRRVMGKEIKFLLHFVKESKQDESGMPNNRFLAERTGGTYSTLKVQPAELEDSGVYFCASSQRGLDNSPLHFGNGTRLTVT.

This chain joins TRBV5-1 and TRBJ2-3; TRBD2 matches 8 bases. Losses at the gene ends were 4 bases for V and 2 bases for J; bases not matched to a gene: 9. From germline, CDR1 is SGHRS and CDR2 YFSETQ. The CDR3 is made up of 16 amino acids. CDR3 sequence reads: CASSPMVAGSTDTQYF. The CDR3 DNA reads as TGCGCCAGCAGCCCGATGGTAGCGGGGTCCACAGATACGCAGTATTTT. Supplemented by reference TRBV5-1 and TRBJ2-3, the full variable domain reads KAGVTQTPRYLIKTRGQQVTLSCSPISGHRSVSWYQQTPGQGLQFLFEYFSETQRNKGNFPGRFSGRQFSNSRSEMNVSTLELGDSALYLCASSPMVAGSTDTQYFGPGTRLTVL.

The chain joins TRBV7-3 to TRBJ2-1; 10 positions agree with TRBD1. The V segment lost 2 bases and the J segment 4 bases; nucleotides outside the gene matches: 5. Looked up from germline, CDR1 is SGHTA and CDR2 is FQGTGA. CDR3 size: 16 residues. The DNA of the CDR3 is TGTGCCAGCAGCTTAGACCGGACAGGGGGATACAATGAGCAGTTCTTC. Its translation: CASSLDRTGGYNEQFF.

The V gene is TRBV3-1 (or the pseudogene TRBV3-2), the J gene TRBJ2-1, with D possibly being TRBD2 (5 bases). CDR1 LGHDT and CDR2 YNNKEL come from the germline V gene (reference sequence). The CDR3 has 13 amino acids. V gave up 2 bases and J gave up 6 bases, with 8 bases separating them. CDR3 DNA: TGTGCCAGCAGCCAATGGGAGTCCAATGAGCAGTTCTTC. It translates to CASSQWESNEQFF.

V gene TRBV19 combines with J gene TRBJ2-3; D unclear. The V gene lost 6 bases and the J gene lost 0 bases, with 4 bases spanning the gap. This CDR3 region has 12 residues. Germline V lookup: CDR1 LNHDA, CDR2 SQIVND (reference sequence). CDR3 protein: CASRSSTDTQYF. The CDR3 DNA sequence: TGTGCCAGTAGGTCAAGCACAGATACGCAGTATTTT.

V gene TRBV18 combines with J gene TRBJ2-5, with 9 nucleotides matching TRBD1. CDR3 length equals 15 residues. Germline trimming cut 6 bases from V and 1 base from J; bases unmatched to any gene: 6. Germline V CDR1 and CDR2: KGHSH, LQKENI. The CDR3 bases are TGTGCCAGCTCCCTTGGACAGGGGCTCCAAGAGACCCAGTACTTC. This translates into CASSLGQGLQETQYF. Filled out from reference TRBV18 and TRBJ2-5, the complete variable domain reads NAGVMQNPRHLVRRRGQEARLRCSPMKGHSHVYWYRQLPEEGLKFMVYLQKENIIDESGMPKERFSAEFPKEGPSILRIQQVVRGDSAAYFCASSLGQGLQETQYFGPGTRLLVL.